What follows describes a single T cell receptor (beta chain). This entry comes from a study of blood T cell repertoires in COVID-19. For the study at large: There were acute and convalescent COVID-19 samples, and they came from the United States, Italy and Spain.

The repertoire was sequenced with immunoSEQ multiplex PCR; TCRdb's copy has only in-frame clones and lacks some. The sample has under 200,000 clones; about 86% are singletons. The sequence was obtained from a woman in her sixties or seventies with acute or convalescent COVID-19. Sequences were obtained from peripheral blood.

Here the CDR3 DNA reads TGCGCCAGCAGCTTGGCTGAGACGGGGAACACTGAAGCTTTCTTT. Its protein product is CASSLAETGNTEAFF. The chain combines TRBV5-1 with TRBJ1-1, with D uncertain. The V end lost 0 bases, the J end lost 1 base, and 10 bases lay between the germline ends. CDR3 length: 15 residues. CDR1 is SGHRS, CDR2 YFSETQ, per germline. Full variable domain (remainder filled in from reference TRBV5-1 and TRBJ1-1): KAGVTQTPRYLIKTRGQQVTLSCSPISGHRSVSWYQQTPGQGLQFLFEYFSETQRNKGNFPGRFSGRQFSNSRSEMNVSTLELGDSALYLCASSLAETGNTEAFFGQGTRLTVV.